This T cell receptor beta chain appears in the sequencing data of a study of radiotherapy plus CTLA-4 blockade in lung cancer. Libraries were prepared by immunoSEQ multiplex PCR; TCRdb keeps only in-frame clonotypes and omits some of them. The data hold some 110,000 clones, with nearly 80% observed a single time. The germline V gene encodes CDR1 SGHDT and CDR2 YYEEEE. V gave up 4 bases and J gave up 5 bases; unmatched junction bases: 18. This CDR3 spans 19 amino acids. A single count supports this clone. The material was peripheral blood, obtained from a patient treated with radiotherapy plus ipilimumab. This sequence was found in a human donor with non-small cell lung cancer who had a partial response to radiotherapy plus ipilimumab. The V gene is TRBV5-6, the J gene TRBJ2-5; 12 nucleotides match TRBD2. The CDR3 is CASSATTSGSVRGAETQYF. In nucleotides, the CDR3 is TGTGCCAGCAGCGCAACGACTAGCGGGAGTGTTCGTGGGGCGGAGACCCAGTACTTC.